Here is one T cell receptor (beta chain) with its context. The target antigen is unknown. This sample stems from a study of identical twins. General study findings and limits: Within cord blood, abundant beta clonotypes carried fewer insertions, but memory repertoires showed no such trend. The study reached conclusions through statistical analysis that was cross-sectional, not following the same donors. With monozygotic twins, out-of-frame TCR alpha sharing exceeded what models estimated. For out-of-frame alpha sequences shared by twins, low generation probability was in excess.

Trimming pared 3 bases from V and 5 bases from J, leaving 11 bases between. The germline gives CDR1 KGHSH, CDR2 LQKENI. The CDR3 sequence is 14 residues long. From the 5' RACE reads, TCRdb called clonotypes with MiXCR, one entry per CDR3 protein. Among 15,000 to 20,000 distinct CDR3 sequences listed, roughly 69% were seen once. Sequencing was performed on memory (CD45RO+) T cells sorted from blood. This clonotype originated in a woman aged 18-29 years in good health. This table probably holds off-target reads from a library built for another chain. The chain couples TRBV18 to TRBJ2-4; D unclear. CDR3 amino acids: CASSPLDAENIQYF. The CDR3 DNA reads TGTGCCAGCTCACCTTTGGACGCCGAAAACATTCAGTACTTC.